The entry that follows covers one TCR beta chain sequence. Its antigen is currently unknown. This entry is derived from a study of human T cells and chemical hapten exposure. The CDR3 spans 15 residues. V gave up 7 bases and J gave up 2 bases; unmatched junction bases: 10. Germline V gene data show CDR1 as SGHVS and CDR2 as FQNEAQ. The study's library attached unique molecular identifiers to single cDNA molecules. TCRdb independently ran MiXCR on the RACE reads; one entry per CDR3 protein. The data hold 180,000 or so distinct CDR3 sequences, with roughly a quarter observed a single time. Findings of the study overall: Relative to controls, expanded TCRs formed significantly more large CDR3 similarity clusters. The number of TCRs over 1 in 1000 frequency stayed unchanged after DPC.

Time point meaning: patch test 3, about 24 weeks after DPC sensitization. Treatment noted: therapeutic diphenylcyclopropenone sensitization with weekly scalp DPC. Each patch test followed a blood draw. This receptor was identified in a woman aged 40 to 50 with alopecia areata. Some clones in this sample may be carry-over from other donors' samples. The sample consisted of whole blood, taken in connection with sensitization to the hapten diphenylcyclopropenone (DPC). The chain employs TRBV7-8 and TRBJ2-7; 8 bases are shared with TRBD1. The CDR3 here is CASTITGTGPYEQYF. The CDR3 region has the DNA TGTGCCAGCACCATAACCGGGACAGGACCCTACGAGCAGTACTTC.